This T cell receptor beta chain was sequenced during a study of T-cell memory formation after mild COVID-19. Study as a whole: Among the donors, TCR clusters were largely specific to each donor.

The germline V gene encodes CDR1 DFQATT and CDR2 SNEGSKA (reference sequence). J was trimmed by 2 bases and V by 3 bases; bases with no gene match: 9. There are 15 residues in the CDR3. From 5'RACE with constant-segment primers came TCR alpha and TCR beta cDNA libraries that carried sample barcodes and UMIs. MiXCR, run by TCRdb on the 5' RACE reads, gives a single entry per CDR3 protein. The sample has around 390,000 distinct CDR3 sequences, roughly 15% seen once. This chain joins TRBV20-1 and TRBJ1-2; the match to TRBD1 covers 7 bases. The sequenced sample consisted of PBMCs or a T cell subset sorted from them (not recorded which). The origin of this receptor is a man aged 18 to 30 who had mild COVID-19 (a few samples of this study predate the infection). Cell type and time point are not known. The CDR3 DNA sequence: TGCAGTGCTAGTACGTCGACAGGGTGGAACTATGGCTACACCTTC. It specifies CSASTSTGWNYGYTF.